Below, 31 T cell receptor beta chains from the same sample are listed, as sequenced in a study of Tregs in tolerant kidney transplant recipients. Clones were sequenced by immunoSEQ multiplex PCR, and TCRdb holds only the in-frame ones, with some missing. The sample lists tens of thousands of clones, approximately 83% occurring once. The sequencing here drew on Tregs from blood, taken before the transplant. These receptors were collected from a human donor who received a combined kidney and bone marrow transplant.

The chain recombines TRBV6-6 with TRBJ1-2; D remains unclear. Germline V gene data show CDR1 as MNHNY and CDR2 as SVGAGI (reference sequence). The V and J ends lost 2 bases and 8 bases respectively, with 6 bases between them. This CDR3 region has 11 residues. In DNA, the CDR3 is TGTGCCAGCAGTTACGGGGAGGGCTACACCTTC. Its translation is CASSYGEGYTF.

The chain carries TRBV5-1 and TRBJ2-5; 8 bases match TRBD1. CDR1 and CDR2 (germline): SGHRS, YFSETQ. CDR3 length: 17 residues. V was pared by 4 bases and J by 5 bases, with 16 bases of the junction left unmatched. The CDR3 reads CASSAATSVRGRETQYF. In nucleotides, the CDR3 is TGCGCCAGCAGCGCCGCCACTTCCGTCAGGGGGCGGGAGACCCAGTACTTC.

The V call is TRBV5-6, the J call TRBJ2-5; 8 positions agree with TRBD1. This CDR3 contains 17 residues. J was trimmed by 4 bases and V by 2 bases; bases with no gene match: 13. Germline CDR1 SGHDT, CDR2 YYEEEE. The CDR3 bases are TGTGCCAGCAGCTTCCAGGGGGCGATAACAATCCGAGAGACCCAGTACTTC. It yields the protein CASSFQGAITIRETQYF.

In its sample, this clone was seen once. The V call is TRBV7-2, the J call TRBJ1-1; the D gene is possibly TRBD1 (6 bases). The germline V gene has CDR1 SGHTA and CDR2 FQGNSA. This CDR3 has 14 amino acids. The ends were cut back, 11 bases at V and 1 base at J, with 17 bases in the middle. CDR3 DNA: TGTGCCGCCCGAATCGGACAGCAGAACACTGAAGCTTTCTTT. Its translation: CAARIGQQNTEAFF. The variable domain in full, completed from reference TRBV7-2 and TRBJ1-1, reads GAGVSQSPSNKVTEKGKDVELRCDPISGHTALYWYRQSLGQGLEFLIYFQGNSAPDKSGLPSDRFSAERTGGSVSTLTIQRTQQEDSAVYLCAARIGQQNTEAFFGQGTRLTVV.

The CDR3 sequence is CASSLVVLAGADEQFF. CDR3 DNA sequence: TGTGCCAGCAGCTTAGTCGTCCTAGCGGGGGCAGATGAGCAGTTCTTC. This rearrangement joins TRBV7-4 to TRBJ2-1; 10 nucleotides match TRBD2. The length of the CDR3 is 16 residues. V lost 1 base and J lost 8; bases outside the gene matches: 8. Germline V lookup: CDR1 SGHVT, CDR2 SQSDAQ.

This sequence joins TRBV6-1 and TRBJ2-5; 7 bases match TRBD1. The J call may be faulty, since TRBJ2-7 better matches the DNA end. This CDR3 comprises 14 residues. Germline lookup yields CDR1 MNHNS and CDR2 SASEGT. The CDR3 spells CASSAGTATYEQYF. The CDR3 nucleotides read TGTGCCAGCAGTGCTGGGACAGCGACCTACGAGCAGTACTTC.

The rearrangement links TRBV15 to TRBJ2-1; the D is unclear. Germline V gives CDR1 LNHNV, CDR2 YYDKDF (reference sequence). The CDR3 totals 14 residues. V was shortened by 5 bases and J by 1 base, with 9 bases between the two germline ends. CDR3 loop: CATSFGPSYNEQFF. The DNA for the CDR3 is TGTGCCACCAGCTTTGGACCTTCCTACAATGAGCAGTTCTTC.

The chain links TRBV27 to TRBJ1-4; 9 bases align to TRBD1. Looked up from germline, CDR1 is MNHEY and CDR2 is SMNVEV (reference sequence). V lost 5 bases to trimming and J lost 6 bases; unmatched junction nucleotides: 4. The CDR3 is 14 residues long. CDR3 amino acids: CASSPWDRDEKLFF. The CDR3 coding sequence is TGTGCCAGCAGTCCCTGGGACAGGGATGAAAAACTGTTTTTT.

This chain joins TRBV5-5 and TRBJ1-5; TRBD1 might be the D (5 bases). CDR1 and CDR2 (germline): SGHKS, YYEKEE (reference sequence). CDR3 size: 15 residues. The V end lost 1 base, the J end lost 7 bases, and 15 bases lay between the germline ends. In DNA, the CDR3 is TGTGCCAGCAGCTTGTTCGGGGGTTCATGGCAGCCCCAGCATTTT. Encoded protein: CASSLFGGSWQPQHF.

The chain combines TRBV2 with TRBJ2-7; D gene uncertain. Germline V gene sequence: CDR1 SNHLY, CDR2 FYNNEI. This CDR3 has 11 residues. V was shortened by 5 bases and J by 0 bases, with 2 bases between the two germline ends. DNA of the CDR3: TGTGCCAGCAGTATCTCCTACGAGCAGTACTTC. Its translation: CASSISYEQYF.

V usage is TRBV2 and J usage is TRBJ1-6, with 11 bases that match TRBD1. The germline CDR1 and CDR2 sequences are SNHLY and FYNNEI. Trimming removed 4 bases from V and 4 bases from J; junction bases left unmatched: 3. The CDR3 covers 16 residues. Here the CDR3 DNA reads TGTGCCAGCAGTGGCCGGGACAGGGGGTATAATTCACCCCTCCACTTT. Translated: CASSGRDRGYNSPLHF.

This clone was picked up a small number of times. V gene TRBV10-3 combines with J gene TRBJ1-3, with a tentative D call TRBD1 (5 bases). Trimming left V 3 bases short and J 0 bases short, with 6 bases between. Per germline, CDR1 ENHRY and CDR2 SYGVKD. The CDR3 loop spans 14 amino acids. CDR3 residues: CAISEDSSGNTIYF. CDR3 bases: TGTGCCATCAGTGAAGACAGCTCTGGAAACACCATATATTTT.

This clone came up a few times. The V and J genes are TRBV11-2 and TRBJ2-1, with TRBD2 matching over 7 bases. This CDR3 has 16 residues. Germline CDR1 reads SGHAT; CDR2 reads FQNNGV. The V and J ends lost 0 bases and 4 bases, in that order; junction bases with no gene match: 6. The CDR3 loop is CASSLEELATYNEQFF. In DNA, the CDR3 is TGTGCCAGCAGCTTAGAGGAACTAGCGACTTACAATGAGCAGTTCTTC.

This clone appeared once. V usage is TRBV13 and J usage is TRBJ2-2; 8 bases are shared with TRBD2. Germline V gene sequence: CDR1 PRHDT, CDR2 FYEKMQ (reference sequence). The length of the CDR3 is 15 residues. The trim removed 4 bases at V and 7 bases at J, leaving 8 bases unmatched. The CDR3 protein is CASSSGLAAYGELFF. For the CDR3, the DNA is TGTGCCAGCAGCTCAGGACTAGCTGCTTACGGGGAGCTGTTTTTT.

The CDR3 nucleotides are TGTGCCAGCAGCTTCACAGGGAACACTGAAGCTTTCTTT. The encoded protein is CASSFTGNTEAFF. The chain joins TRBV7-8 to TRBJ1-1; weak D call: TRBD1 (5 bases). V lost 3 bases, J lost 1 base, and 6 bases lay in between. The CDR3 is made up of 13 amino acids. CDR1 is SGHVS, CDR2 FQNEAQ, per germline.

This chain joins TRBV7-2 and TRBJ2-1; 8 nucleotides align to TRBD2. This CDR3 spans 15 amino acids. Germline V gene data show CDR1 as SGHTA and CDR2 as FQGNSA. J gave up 5 bases and V 5 bases, and 8 bases lay outside the gene matches. In DNA form, the CDR3 reads TGTGCCAGCAGCCCCCGACTAGCGAGCAACAATGAGCAGTTCTTC. Residues: CASSPRLASNNEQFF. Filled out from reference TRBV7-2 and TRBJ2-1, the complete variable domain reads GAGVSQSPSNKVTEKGKDVELRCDPISGHTALYWYRQSLGQGLEFLIYFQGNSAPDKSGLPSDRFSAERTGGSVSTLTIQRTQQEDSAVYLCASSPRLASNNEQFFGPGTRLTVL.

The V and J genes are TRBV5-4 and TRBJ1-1; a weak D match, TRBD1 (5 bases). CDR3 size: 14 residues. Germline CDR1 SGHNT, CDR2 YYREEE (reference sequence). The V end was cut by 0 bases, the J end by 6 bases, with 12 bases between. The CDR3 DNA reads as TGTGCCAGCAGCTTGGAGTGGGGCAGCGCTGAAGCTTTCTTT. Amino acid sequence: CASSLEWGSAEAFF. Using reference TRBV5-4 and TRBJ1-1 for the parts outside the CDR3, the full variable domain is ETGVTQSPTHLIKTRGQQVTLRCSSQSGHNTVSWYQQALGQGPQFIFQYYREEENGRGNFPPRFSGLQFPNYSSELNVNALELDDSALYLCASSLEWGSAEAFFGQGTRLTVV.

This chain connects TRBV27 to TRBJ1-6; D is perhaps TRBD1 (6 bases). V lost 6 bases to trimming and J lost 6 bases, with 15 bases between them. This CDR3 contains 15 residues. Per the germline V gene, CDR1 is MNHEY and CDR2 is SMNVEV (reference sequence). In DNA form, the CDR3 reads TGTGCCAGCAGCACCGGGACACGTTTTAATTCACCCCTCCACTTT. It yields the protein CASSTGTRFNSPLHF.

The chain recombines TRBV11-2 with TRBJ2-5; D is undetermined. Gene TRBJ2-7 matches the end of the DNA better, so the J call may be wrong. The CDR3 covers 13 residues. CDR1 and CDR2 (germline): SGHAT, FQNNGV. The CDR3 bases are TGTGCCAGCAGCTCCGTCTCCTCCTACGAGCAGTACTTC. It yields the protein CASSSVSSYEQYF.

This clone was picked up a small number of times. This rearrangement joins TRBV4-3 to TRBJ1-4; no definite D call. This CDR3 region has 17 residues. The V end was cut by 4 bases, the J end by 2 bases, with 17 bases between. Looked up from germline, CDR1 is LGHNA and CDR2 is YSLEER. The CDR3 nucleotides are TGCGCCAGCAGCCGCCTTCCGGGCCTAGTGACTAATGAAAAACTGTTTTTT. Translated, it gives CASSRLPGLVTNEKLFF.

This clone showed up just once. This chain connects TRBV5-1 to TRBJ2-3, with D tentatively TRBD2 (5 bases). The length of the CDR3 is 17 residues. Germline CDR1 and CDR2: SGHRS and YFSETQ. Trimming removed 6 bases from V and 4 bases from J, with 24 bases in between. CDR3 loop: CASTPFGRAAGPDTQYF. The CDR3 coding sequence is TGCGCCAGCACCCCCTTCGGTCGGGCCGCGGGCCCAGATACGCAGTATTTT. Full variable domain (rest looked up from reference TRBV5-1 and TRBJ2-3): KAGVTQTPRYLIKTRGQQVTLSCSPISGHRSVSWYQQTPGQGLQFLFEYFSETQRNKGNFPGRFSGRQFSNSRSEMNVSTLELGDSALYLCASTPFGRAAGPDTQYFGPGTRLTVL.

This chain joins TRBV15 and TRBJ2-1, with 8 bases identical to TRBD1. The CDR3 loop spans 17 amino acids. With 5 bases clipped from V and 7 bases from J, the junction kept 16 bases outside the gene matches. CDR1 and CDR2 from the germline V gene are LNHNV and YYDKDF (reference sequence). DNA of the CDR3: TGTGCCACCAGCTCCCACCTCAGGGGGCGCGAAGTAAATGAGCAGTTCTTC. Amino acids: CATSSHLRGREVNEQFF. The variable domain in full, completed from reference TRBV15 and TRBJ2-1, reads DAMVIQNPRYQVTQFGKPVTLSCSQTLNHNVMYWYQQKSSQAPKLLFHYYDKDFNNEADTPDNFQSRRPNTSFCFLDIRSPGLGDTAMYLCATSSHLRGREVNEQFFGPGTRLTVL.

The rearrangement links TRBV12-5 to TRBJ2-3; 8 bases line up with TRBD2. The germline gives CDR1 LGHNT, CDR2 FRNRAP. After removal of 3 bases from V and 4 bases from J, the junction contained 3 bases not matched to a gene. CDR3 length: 14 amino acids. CDR3 in amino acids: CASGFRGGADTQYF. The CDR3 DNA reads TGTGCTAGTGGTTTCCGGGGGGGGGCAGATACGCAGTATTTT.

The chain couples TRBV5-1 to TRBJ1-3; a possible D gene is TRBD1 (6 bases). The CDR3 extends over 15 amino acids. Trimming took 4 bases from V and 4 from J, leaving 15 bases between them. Germline values: CDR1 SGHRS, CDR2 YFSETQ. CDR3 bases: TGCGCCAGCAGCCATGCTGCGGGGGCGGGAAACACCATATATTTT. This encodes CASSHAAGAGNTIYF. Full variable domain (outside the CDR3, taken from reference TRBV5-1 and TRBJ1-3): KAGVTQTPRYLIKTRGQQVTLSCSPISGHRSVSWYQQTPGQGLQFLFEYFSETQRNKGNFPGRFSGRQFSNSRSEMNVSTLELGDSALYLCASSHAAGAGNTIYFGEGSWLTVV.

This chain connects TRBV4-3 to TRBJ2-1, with 14 bases matching TRBD2. The J segment lost 9 bases and the V segment lost 3 bases, leaving 4 bases of the junction unmatched. The germline gives CDR1 LGHNA, CDR2 YSLEER. The CDR3 length is 15 residues. The CDR3 sequence: CASSQGLAGEGEQFF. For the CDR3, the DNA is TGCGCCAGCAGCCAGGGACTAGCGGGAGAGGGTGAGCAGTTCTTC.

The chain employs TRBV6-5 and TRBJ1-2, with a weak D call TRBD1 (5 bases). CDR3 length equals 15 residues. Germline V lookup: CDR1 MNHEY, CDR2 SVGAGI. Trimming took off 2 bases at V and 1 base at J, with 11 bases between the two ends. CDR3 protein: CASSYHGGGNYGYTF. CDR3 in DNA: TGTGCCAGCAGTTACCACGGGGGAGGTAACTATGGCTACACCTTC.

V gene TRBV19 combines with J gene TRBJ1-3, with D tentatively TRBD1 (6 bases). CDR1 is LNHDA and CDR2 is SQIVND in the germline V gene (reference sequence). There are 13 residues in the CDR3. The ends were cut back, 8 bases at V and 2 bases at J, with 10 bases in the middle. In nucleotides, the CDR3 is TGTGCCAGTCAGGACAGAGCTGGAAACACCATATATTTT. This translates into CASQDRAGNTIYF.

The J gene is TRBJ2-7, the V gene TRBV5-1; D might be TRBD2 (5 bases). V lost 4 bases and J lost 0, with 11 bases in between. CDR3 length equals 14 residues. The V gene's germline CDR1 is SGHRS and CDR2 YFSETQ. The CDR3 region is CASSTRTGSYEQYF. The CDR3 nucleotides read TGCGCCAGCAGCACCCGGACTGGCTCCTACGAGCAGTACTTC.

This clone turned up a few times. The CDR3 coding sequence is TGTGCCAGCAGCCCTAGGGCGGGACAGCACTACGAGCAGTACTTC. It encodes CASSPRAGQHYEQYF. The genes are TRBV11-2 and TRBJ2-7, with a possible D match to TRBD1 (7 bases). There are 15 residues in the CDR3. V gave up 5 bases and J gave up 3 bases, with 17 bases separating them. Germline CDR1 reads SGHAT; CDR2 reads FQNNGV.

This clone was picked up a small number of times. The chain recombines TRBV19 with TRBJ1-3; no firm D call. CDR1 and CDR2 (germline): LNHDA, SQIVND (reference sequence). The CDR3 runs 16 residues. Trimming removed 4 bases at V and 4 bases at J, with 17 bases between. CDR3 region: CASSTDSSAYGNTIYF. The CDR3 nucleotides are TGTGCCAGTAGTACAGACTCCTCCGCTTACGGAAACACCATATATTTT.

V gene TRBV7-9 combines with J gene TRBJ1-1, with 7 bases aligning to TRBD1. Germline CDR1 reads SEHNR; CDR2 reads FQNEAQ (reference sequence). CDR3 size: 14 residues. The V and J ends lost 1 base and 5 bases, in that order; junction bases with no gene match: 4. Here the CDR3 DNA reads TGTGCCAGCAGCTTAGGCACACAGGGGACTGAAGCTTTCTTT. Its translation: CASSLGTQGTEAFF.